This T cell receptor (beta chain) came from a study of OX40 agonist ivuxolimab in advanced cancers. Study overall: Prior anti-PD-1, anti-PD-L1 or anti-CTLA-4 therapy was allowed; 40% to 50% had some.

Trimming removed 5 bases at V and 1 base at J, with 12 bases between. This CDR3 has 14 amino acids. Per the germline V gene, CDR1 is SNHLY and CDR2 is FYNNEI. Profiling relied on immunoSEQ multiplex PCR, and the TCRdb table lists in-frame clones only, not all of them. The sample has over 55,000 clones; about nine tenths are singletons. This TCR was recovered from an adult with an advanced solid tumor such as melanoma, head and neck, liver or kidney cancer. Source: CD4+ or CD8+ T cells sorted from blood, taken in a trial of the OX40 agonist ivuxolimab. This chain links TRBV2 with TRBJ2-7, with D possibly matching TRBD1 (7 bases). CDR3 protein: CASSRQGGSYEQYF. DNA of the CDR3: TGTGCCAGCAGTAGGCAGGGGGGTTCCTACGAGCAGTACTTC.